This T cell receptor beta chain was captured in a study of Ad26.COV2.S vaccination and SARS-CoV-2 variants. In the study overall: Intramuscularly, Ad26.COV2.S was given either once or twice, 56 days apart.

V was clipped by 4 bases and J by 4 bases; unmatched bases: 8. CDR1 is LGHDT and CDR2 is YNNKEL in the germline V gene (reference sequence). The CDR3 consists of 16 residues. Study-wide points: Vaccine recipients surpassed placebo recipients in spike-specific TCR breadth. It was found that vaccine and placebo recipients had similar non-spike TCR breadth.

Turning to this clone: Its antigen is not known.

Assay: immunoSEQ multiplex PCR; the TCRdb copy retains only in-frame clones and omits some. The sample carries a few hundred thousand clones, 75% to 90% recorded once. Treatment given: approximately 18 received Ad26.COV2.S at low or high dose, single or two shots; several received placebo; per-sample allocation not given. The samples were gathered on day 63 after the first injection of vaccine or placebo. Sequencing was performed on peripheral blood, taken in a trial of Ad26.COV2.S vaccine versus placebo. The TCR originated in a person between 18 and 65 years old who received the Ad26.COV2.S COVID-19 vaccine or a placebo. The chain has TRBV3-1 (or the pseudogene TRBV3-2) and TRBJ2-3; 10 bases map to TRBD2. The CDR3 spells CASSRASGSAPDTQYF. CDR3 nucleotides: TGTGCCAGCAGCCGGGCTAGCGGGAGTGCCCCAGATACGCAGTATTTT.